This is a list of T cell receptor beta chains from one sample in a study of blood T cell repertoires in COVID-19. Profiling relied on immunoSEQ multiplex PCR, and the TCRdb table lists in-frame clones only, not all of them. This repertoire shows 250,000 to 350,000 clones, more than 75% found once; its top ten account for 1.6%. Specimen: peripheral blood. All receptors come from a woman between 45 and 60 years old with acute or convalescent COVID-19. Both conserved end residues are part of each CDR3. The order of the fields is CDR3 DNA, CDR3 protein, D gene, J gene, V gene. The D gene is left open where the match is weak.

CDR3nt: TGTGCCAGCAGTGGCGCCTACGAGCAGTACTTC
CDR3aa: CASSGAYEQYF
d_gene: -
j_gene: TRBJ2-7
v_gene: TRBV25-1

CDR3nt: TGTGCCAGCAGCTCCGAGGCCGACAGGGTCCTCTCCACAGATACGCAGTATTTT
CDR3aa: CASSSEADRVLSTDTQYF
d_gene: TRBD1
j_gene: TRBJ2-3
v_gene: TRBV7-9

CDR3nt: TGTGCCAGCAGTTACCCGGGAAGCTCCTACAATGAGCAGTTCTTC
CDR3aa: CASSYPGSSYNEQFF
d_gene: -
j_gene: TRBJ2-1
v_gene: TRBV6-5

CDR3nt: TGTGCCAGCAGCTTAAGTTTTCGGGGGGCCGAGGACACTGAAGCTTTCTTT
CDR3aa: CASSLSFRGAEDTEAFF
d_gene: -
j_gene: TRBJ1-1
v_gene: TRBV7-9

CDR3nt: TGTGCCAGCAGCTTTGGGCCACCCTCGGAGACCCAGTACTTC
CDR3aa: CASSFGPPSETQYF
d_gene: -
j_gene: TRBJ2-5
v_gene: TRBV5-5

CDR3nt: TGTGCCAGCAGTTTACGACAGGGGTTTTTTTTGGGGGAGCTGTTTTTT
CDR3aa: CASSLRQGFFLGELFF
d_gene: TRBD1
j_gene: TRBJ2-2
v_gene: TRBV28

CDR3nt: TGTGCCAGCAGGTATGGGACTAGCGGGCAAGAGACCCAGTACTTC
CDR3aa: CASRYGTSGQETQYF
d_gene: TRBD2
j_gene: TRBJ2-5
v_gene: TRBV5-4

CDR3nt: TGTGCCAGCGCCAGGGGGCTCGGGGAGCTGTTTTTT
CDR3aa: CASARGLGELFF
d_gene: TRBD1
j_gene: TRBJ2-2
v_gene: TRBV19

CDR3nt: TGTGCCAGTAGAACTATAGGACTAGACAATGAGCAGTTCTTC
CDR3aa: CASRTIGLDNEQFF
d_gene: TRBD2
j_gene: TRBJ2-1
v_gene: TRBV19

CDR3nt: TGTGCCAGCGGTGCGGGACACCCCTACAATGAGCAGTTCTTC
CDR3aa: CASGAGHPYNEQFF
d_gene: -
j_gene: TRBJ2-1
v_gene: TRBV2

CDR3nt: TGCGCCAGCAGCTGGGATTCCGGGACAGGGGCCTACAATGAGCAGTTCTTC
CDR3aa: CASSWDSGTGAYNEQFF
d_gene: TRBD1
j_gene: TRBJ2-1
v_gene: TRBV5-1

CDR3nt: TGTGCCAGCAGTTACGCCGGGACTAGCGGGAATGAGCAGTTCTTC
CDR3aa: CASSYAGTSGNEQFF
d_gene: TRBD2
j_gene: TRBJ2-1
v_gene: TRBV6-6

CDR3nt: TGCGCCAGCAGCTCCTACAGGGCTGCAGATACGCAGTATTTT
CDR3aa: CASSSYRAADTQYF
d_gene: -
j_gene: TRBJ2-3
v_gene: TRBV5-1

CDR3nt: TGTGCCAGCAGTTCGACTAGCGGGAGATACGAGCAGTACTTC
CDR3aa: CASSSTSGRYEQYF
d_gene: TRBD2
j_gene: TRBJ2-7
v_gene: TRBV6-5

CDR3nt: TGTGCCACCAGCAGAGATGTTACTAGCTCCTACAATGAGCAGTTCTTC
CDR3aa: CATSRDVTSSYNEQFF
d_gene: -
j_gene: TRBJ2-1
v_gene: TRBV15